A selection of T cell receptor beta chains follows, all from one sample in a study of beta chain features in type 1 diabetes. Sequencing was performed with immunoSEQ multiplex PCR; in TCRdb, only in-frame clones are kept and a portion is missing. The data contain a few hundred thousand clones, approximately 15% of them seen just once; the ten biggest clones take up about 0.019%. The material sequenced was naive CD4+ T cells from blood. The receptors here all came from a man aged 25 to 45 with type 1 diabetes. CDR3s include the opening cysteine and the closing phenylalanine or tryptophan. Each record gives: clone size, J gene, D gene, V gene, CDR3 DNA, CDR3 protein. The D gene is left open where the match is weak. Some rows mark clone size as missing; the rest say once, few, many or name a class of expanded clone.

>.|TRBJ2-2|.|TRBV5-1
TGCGCCAGCAGCCCTTCCGGGGAATCGAACACCGGGGAGCTGTTTTTT
CASSPSGESNTGELFF
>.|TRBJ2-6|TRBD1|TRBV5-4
TGTGCCAGCAGCTTGGGGCAGGGGGCTGGGGCCAACGTCCTGACTTTC
CASSLGQGAGANVLTF
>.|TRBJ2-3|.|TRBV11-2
TGTGCCAGCAGCTCCACAGGCCCCACGCAGTATTTT
CASSSTGPTQYF
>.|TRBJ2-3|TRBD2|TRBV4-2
TGTGCCAGCAGCCAAGCTGCGGGAGGGTGGGAGGATACACAGTATTTT
CASSQAAGGWEDTQYF
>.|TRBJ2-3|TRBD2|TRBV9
TGTGCCAGCAGCGTCCTAGCGGGGGGGCAAGATACGCAGTATTTT
CASSVLAGGQDTQYF
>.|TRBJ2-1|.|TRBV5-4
TGTGCCAGCAGGTCCCGGGACTCCAGGATCGAGCAGTTCTTC
CASRSRDSRIEQFF
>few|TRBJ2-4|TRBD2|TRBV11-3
TGTGCCAGCAGCTTACGGCGGGGGGCGATTCAGTACTTC
CASSLRRGAIQYF
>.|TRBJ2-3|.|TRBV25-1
TGTGCCAGCGCCTCCAGGGTGTCAGATACGCAGTATTTT
CASASRVSDTQYF
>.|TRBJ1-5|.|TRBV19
TGTGCCAGTAGGCGGGGGGTTATAGTCGATCAGCCCCAGCATTTT
CASRRGVIVDQPQHF
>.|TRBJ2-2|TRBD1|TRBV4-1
TGCGCCAGCAGCCAAGAGAACGGACAGGGAAGAGTCACCGGGGAGCTGTTTTTT
CASSQENGQGRVTGELFF
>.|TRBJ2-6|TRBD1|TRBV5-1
TGCGCCAGCAGCTTCCCAACGGGACAGGGGTTAAGCTCTGGGGCCAACGTCCTGACTTTC
CASSFPTGQGLSSGANVLTF
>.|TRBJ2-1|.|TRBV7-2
TGTGCCAGCAGCTTAATAGCGGCGGGCAATGAGCAGTTCTTC
CASSLIAAGNEQFF
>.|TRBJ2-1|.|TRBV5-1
TGCGCCAGCAGCTTGTTAGAGGAGGAGCAGTTCTTC
CASSLLEEEQFF
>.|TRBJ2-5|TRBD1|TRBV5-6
TGTGCCAGCAGCCTAGACAGGGGATCCGGGACCCAGTACTTC
CASSLDRGSGTQYF
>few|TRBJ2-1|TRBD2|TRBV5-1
TGCGCCAGCAGCTCGGGACTAGCGGGGCTCGGAGAGCAGTTCTTC
CASSSGLAGLGEQFF
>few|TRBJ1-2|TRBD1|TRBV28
TGTGCCAGCAGTTTACCGGACAGGGGGGGATATGGCTACACCTTC
CASSLPDRGGYGYTF
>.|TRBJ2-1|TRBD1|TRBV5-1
TGCGCCAGCAGCTTCAGACAGGGGGGGAGGGAGTTCTTC
CASSFRQGGREFF
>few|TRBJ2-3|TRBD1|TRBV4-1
TGCGCCAGCAGCCAAGAGACAGGGGCTATAAGGAGTACGCAGTATTTT
CASSQETGAIRSTQYF